This TCR beta chain was recorded in a study of blood T cells in healthy people across ages (dated by TCRdb to between 2014 and 2017). Notes on the research overall: Template switching captured roughly one uniquely barcoded TCR beta cDNA molecule per two T cells in model experiments. The study measured age-related changes in TCR beta repertoire diversity using deep sequencing normalized with unique cDNA molecular identifiers. The donors were divided into four age groups: young (average approximately 16 years), middle-aged (about 41), aged (approximately 62) and long-lived (around 87). To avoid experimental bias, donors of different ages were distributed randomly across sequencing lanes. Using the same blood draw, the study looked at two additional independent replicas of 1 million unique cDNA reads for two donors, one aged 18 to 29 and the other aged 80 or older.

This clonotype was detected a few times. Its antigen is still unknown. One end of the junction varies from germline; a read error may be responsible. The paper as a whole reports these results and caveats: Donor CMV infection status was unknown, potentially confounding age-related changes in expanded clonotypes. Compared with the aged group, more naive CD4+ T cells, fewer expanded clones and increased TCR diversity were shown by the long-lived group, suggesting age selection. Since profiling was done on bulk unsorted PBMCs, naive and antigen-experienced compartments could not be conclusively compared. There was a strong correlation between observed TCR beta diversity and the percentage of naive T cells measured by flow cytometry. Estimates of total diversity from one million sequenced T cells were regarded as lower bounds and underestimates. Observed TCR beta diversity per million T cells fell roughly linearly with age, and a significant reduction was already apparent by age roughly 40.

Donors were about 36 systemically healthy Caucasian individuals from Russia aged roughly 6 to 100 years. Each donor gave ten milliliters of peripheral blood, collected into EDTA-treated Vacutainer tubes. Ficoll-Paque density-gradient centrifugation was used to isolate PBMCs, with at least 7 million per sample. Total RNA was extracted from PBMCs with Trizol reagent, with at least 5 micrograms obtained per sample. For every donor, flow cytometry on a PBMC aliquot measured the percentage of naive CD45RAhigh/CD27high T cells. From a lookup of the germline V gene, CDR1 and CDR2 are MNHEY and SVGAGI. The CDR3, cysteine through phenylalanine, is 14 amino acids long. Left in the record is the CDR3 DNA by itself, 42 bases read in frame from the first base. Receptor libraries were prepared by 5' RACE. Sequencing used an Illumina HiSeq 2500. A second roughly 6 to 11 cycle PCR used a sample-barcoded 5' primer and a J-beta primer mix. Each TCR beta cDNA molecule received a unique molecular identifier from a template-switch 5' adaptor carrying 12 random nucleotides. At least 3 million CDR3-containing paired-end reads were obtained from each sample. The Mint cDNA synthesis kit, primed by a TRBC-specific oligonucleotide, was used to synthesize first-strand cDNA from all RNA. After uracil-DNA glycosylase treatment, a first 18-cycle PCR used universal primers M1SS and BC2_uni_R on all cDNA. The paper's processing steps were these. Normalization of each sample was performed by random selection of 1 million high-quality reads, each carrying a distinct molecular identifier. Instead of being binned into consensus sequences, reads that shared molecular identifiers were thrown out. CDR3 identification, clonotype clustering and error correction used MiTCR with a Q25 quality threshold and the strictest error-elimination algorithm. A nonparametric unseen species model with Euler transformation was used to estimate lower-bound total TCR beta diversity. TCRdb passed the public sequencing reads through fastp at Q25 and MiXCR, retaining productive beta sequences. Every entry covers one CDR3 protein and lists the most common genes and DNA from its rows. Here the V and J calls rest on TCRdb's processing, not on the authors' analysis. This sample holds hundreds of thousands of distinct CDR3 sequences; roughly 32% were observed only once. The ten largest clones add up to roughly 14% of the sample.

The V gene is TRBV6-5 and the J gene is TRBJ1-2; a weak D assignment points to TRBD1 (5 bases agree). The specimen sequenced was blood. The sequence was collected from an elderly woman in good health. Donor details come from another sample of the same person, matched by shared clones. The CDR3 region: CASSSGAANCGYTF. The DNA reads TGTGCCAGCAGTTCCGGGGCCGCTAACTGTGGCTACACCTTC.